Listed below are T cell receptor beta chains from one sample, sequenced in a study of human T cells and chemical hapten exposure. TCRdb re-derived calls from the RACE reads in MiXCR, one entry per CDR3 protein. This table holds tens of thousands of distinct CDR3 sequences, less than 9% found once. The sample here was whole blood, taken in connection with sensitization to the hapten diphenylcyclopropenone (DPC). Receptor source: a woman between 50 and 59 years old with alopecia areata. Some clones in this sample may be carry-over from other donors' samples. Each CDR3 is given with its conserved first and last residue. The D gene is left open where the match is weak. Expanded clones are given a class, and other clones once, few, many or no size at all.

cdr3_length j_call clone_size d_call v_call cdr3_nt cdr3_aa
14 TRBJ1-1 NA NA TRBV3-1 TGTGCCAGCAGCCTAGGGGTGCGAAGCGCTGAAGCTTTCTTT CASSLGVRSAEAFF
15 TRBJ2-7 few TRBD2 TRBV7-6 TGTGCCAGCAGCTTAGGGGCTAGCGGGCCCTACGAGCAGTACTTC CASSLGASGPYEQYF
15 TRBJ2-1 many NA TRBV9 TGTGCCAGCAGCGCTGGCGTTGGACAGACGAATGAGCAGTTCTTC CASSAGVGQTNEQFF
15 TRBJ1-4 NA TRBD1 TRBV4-3 TGCGCCAGCAGCCTACAGGGGCGAGGGAATGAAAAACTGTTTTTT CASSLQGRGNEKLFF
11 TRBJ2-7 few NA TRBV29-1 TGCAGCGCAGCAGGGGGAGGAGGGCAGTACTTC CSAAGGGGQYF
19 TRBJ2-1 many NA TRBV19 TGTGCCAGTAGTATAGTGAACCAGGCCCGAGCCACTAGAAACAATGAGCAGTTCTTC CASSIVNQARATRNNEQFF
14 TRBJ2-5 many NA TRBV6-5 TGTGCCAGCACCCCGCGAAGGGGTAAAGAGACCCAGTACTTC CASTPRRGKETQYF
13 TRBJ1-2 many NA TRBV28 TGTGCCAGCACCAGGGGAACTAACTATGGCTACACCTTC CASTRGTNYGYTF
11 TRBJ2-7 few TRBD1 TRBV29-1 TGCGGGGGACAGGGGGAATACGAGCAGTACTTC CGGQGEYEQYF
15 TRBJ2-1 many NA TRBV6-1 TGTGCCAGCATAACCGGGCCTAGCGTTCAGAGTGAGCAGTTCTTC CASITGPSVQSEQFF
12 TRBJ2-7 NA TRBD1 TRBV29-1 TGCAGCGTAAGGACAGGGACCTACGAGCAGTACTTC CSVRTGTYEQYF
14 TRBJ1-2 few NA TRBV19 TGTGCCAGTAGTACCCCGGGACTGAGTTATGGCTACACCTTC CASSTPGLSYGYTF
15 TRBJ2-1 many TRBD2 TRBV5-4 TGTGCCAGCAGCGCGACTAGCGGGAGCTACAATGAGCAGTTCTTC CASSATSGSYNEQFF
13 TRBJ2-5 many TRBD1 TRBV29-1 TGCAGCGCTGGGGACAGGGGGTTGGAGACCCAGTACTTC CSAGDRGLETQYF